In its sample, the clone carrying this TCR beta chain was seen once. This entry belongs to a study of shared clonotypes between healthy human individuals. For the study at large: Those who served as donors were a couple of women and three men between the ages of 18 and 49. Per-donor plates numbered three CD4 naive, three CD4 memory, two CD8 naive and one CD8 memory.

There were no recent acute infections or vaccinations among the donors, who were healthy HIV-negative adults. Sequencing used immunoSEQ multiplex PCR; TCRdb keeps in-frame clones, though not all of them. The table has about 2.4 million clones, under 95% seen once. Trimming pared 5 bases from V and 5 bases from J, leaving 18 bases between. Germline V gives CDR1 MGHRA, CDR2 YSYEKL. The CDR3 contains 15 residues. The TCR was taken from a man aged 18 to 29 in good health. Some clones in this sample may be carry-over from other donors' samples. V is TRBV4-1 and J is TRBJ1-2; possible D gene TRBD1, 6 bases. Sample: naive CD4+ T cells from PBMCs. Subset specified: CD45RA+ positively selected. The CDR3 loop reads CASSFPGAGDYGYTF. The CDR3 nucleotides are TGCGCCAGCAGCTTCCCAGGAGCAGGGGATTATGGCTACACCTTC.